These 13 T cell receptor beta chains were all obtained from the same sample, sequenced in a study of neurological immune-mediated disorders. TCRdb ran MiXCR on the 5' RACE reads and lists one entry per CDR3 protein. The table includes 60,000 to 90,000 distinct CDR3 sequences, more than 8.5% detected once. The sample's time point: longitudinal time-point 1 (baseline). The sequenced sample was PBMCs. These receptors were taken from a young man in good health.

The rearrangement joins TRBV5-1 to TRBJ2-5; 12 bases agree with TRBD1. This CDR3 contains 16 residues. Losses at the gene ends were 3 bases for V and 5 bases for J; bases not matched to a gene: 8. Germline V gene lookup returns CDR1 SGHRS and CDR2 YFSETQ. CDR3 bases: TGCGCCAGCAGCTCCGGGACAGGGGGCTCTGAGGAGACCCAGTACTTC. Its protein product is CASSSGTGGSEETQYF.

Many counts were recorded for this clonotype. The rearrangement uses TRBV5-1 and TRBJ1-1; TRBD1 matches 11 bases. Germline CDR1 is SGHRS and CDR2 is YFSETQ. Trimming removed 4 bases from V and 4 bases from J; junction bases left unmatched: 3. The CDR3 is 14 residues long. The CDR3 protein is CASSEGQGGTEAFF. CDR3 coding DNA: TGCGCCAGCAGCGAGGGACAGGGGGGCACTGAAGCTTTCTTT.

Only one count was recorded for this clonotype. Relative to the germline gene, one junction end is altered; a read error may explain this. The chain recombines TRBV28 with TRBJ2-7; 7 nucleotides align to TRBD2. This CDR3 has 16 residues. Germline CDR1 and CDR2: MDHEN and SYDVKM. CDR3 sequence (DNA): TGTGCCAGCAATTTGGACCCAGCGGGATCTACTTACGAGCAGGACTTC. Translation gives CASNLDPAGSTYEQDF.

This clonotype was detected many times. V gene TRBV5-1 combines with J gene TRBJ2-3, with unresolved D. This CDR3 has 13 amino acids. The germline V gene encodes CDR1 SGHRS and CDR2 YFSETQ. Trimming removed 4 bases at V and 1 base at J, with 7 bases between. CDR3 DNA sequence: TGCGCCAGCAGCCTGTGGGGCACAGATACGCAGTATTTT. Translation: CASSLWGTDTQYF.

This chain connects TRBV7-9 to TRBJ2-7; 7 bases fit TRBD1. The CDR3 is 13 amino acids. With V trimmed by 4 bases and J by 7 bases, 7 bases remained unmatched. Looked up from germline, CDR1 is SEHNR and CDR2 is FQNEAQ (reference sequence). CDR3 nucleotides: TGTGCCAGCAGCTCGACAGGGTTCGGTGAGCAGTACTTC. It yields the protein CASSSTGFGEQYF.

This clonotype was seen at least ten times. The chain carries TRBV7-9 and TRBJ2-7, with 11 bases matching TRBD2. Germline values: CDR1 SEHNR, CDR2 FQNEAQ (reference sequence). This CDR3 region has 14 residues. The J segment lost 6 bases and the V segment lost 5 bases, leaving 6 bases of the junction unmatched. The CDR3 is CASSTPGLAAEQYF. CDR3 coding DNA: TGTGCCAGCAGCACGCCGGGACTAGCGGCCGAGCAGTACTTC.

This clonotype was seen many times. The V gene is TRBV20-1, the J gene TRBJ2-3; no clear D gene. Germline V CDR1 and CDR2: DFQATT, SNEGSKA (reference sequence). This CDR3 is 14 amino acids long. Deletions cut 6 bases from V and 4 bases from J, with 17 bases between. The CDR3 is CSAPLARGPDTQYF. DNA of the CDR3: TGCAGTGCCCCGTTGGCTAGAGGCCCAGATACGCAGTATTTT.

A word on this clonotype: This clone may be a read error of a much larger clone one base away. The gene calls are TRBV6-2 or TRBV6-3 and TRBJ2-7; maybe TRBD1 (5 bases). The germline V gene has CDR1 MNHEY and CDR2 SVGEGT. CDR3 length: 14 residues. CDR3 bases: TGTGCCAGCAGTGAAACAGGTTTAACCTACGAGCGGTACTTC. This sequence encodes CASSETGLTYERYF.

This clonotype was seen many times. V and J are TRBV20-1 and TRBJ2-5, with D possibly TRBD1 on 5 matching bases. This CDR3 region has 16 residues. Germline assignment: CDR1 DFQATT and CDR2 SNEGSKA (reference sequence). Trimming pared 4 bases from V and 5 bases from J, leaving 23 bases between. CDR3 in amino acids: CSATIPDTSASETQYF. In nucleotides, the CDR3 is TGCAGTGCTACAATTCCGGACACCTCCGCTTCGGAGACCCAGTACTTC.

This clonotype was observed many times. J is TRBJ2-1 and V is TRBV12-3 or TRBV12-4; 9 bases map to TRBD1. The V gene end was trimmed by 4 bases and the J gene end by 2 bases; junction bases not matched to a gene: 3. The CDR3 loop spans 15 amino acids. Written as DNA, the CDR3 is TGTGCCAGCAGTTCCGGGACAGGGACCTACAATGAGCAGTTCTTC. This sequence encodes CASSSGTGTYNEQFF.

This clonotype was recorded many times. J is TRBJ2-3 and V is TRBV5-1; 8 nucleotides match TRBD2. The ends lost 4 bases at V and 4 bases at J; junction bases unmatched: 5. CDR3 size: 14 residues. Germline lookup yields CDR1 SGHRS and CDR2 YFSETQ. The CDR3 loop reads CASSPREGADTQYF. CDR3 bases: TGCGCCAGCAGCCCCCGGGAGGGGGCAGATACGCAGTATTTT.

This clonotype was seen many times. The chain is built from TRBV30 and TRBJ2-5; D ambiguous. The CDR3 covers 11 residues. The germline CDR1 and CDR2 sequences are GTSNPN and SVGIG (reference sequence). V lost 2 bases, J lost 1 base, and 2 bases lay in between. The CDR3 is CAWSPQETQYF. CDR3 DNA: TGTGCCTGGAGTCCCCAAGAGACCCAGTACTTC.

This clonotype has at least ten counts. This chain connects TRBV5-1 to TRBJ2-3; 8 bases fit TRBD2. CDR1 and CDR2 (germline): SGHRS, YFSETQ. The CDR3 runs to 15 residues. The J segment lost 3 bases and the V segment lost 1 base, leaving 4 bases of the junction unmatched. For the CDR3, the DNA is TGCGCCAGCAGCTTGAGGGGACTAGGGACAGATACGCAGTATTTT. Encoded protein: CASSLRGLGTDTQYF.